This TCR beta chain derives from a study of cytomegalovirus exposure and HLA in healthy donors. Overall study results and limits: According to a subsequent analysis, TCR clusters from the first cohort were inclined to appear together in the 120 validation repertoires. It was confirmed in vitro that a few of the CMV-associated chains were specific for CMV antigens. The investigators catalogued 160 or so TCR beta chains as cytomegalovirus-associated.

As concerns this clone: As yet, its antigen is unknown.

A 120-subject validation cohort, separate from the 666-subject first cohort, supplied the donors. Produced via immunoSEQ multiplex PCR; TCRdb's table is partial and in-frame only. The sample yields around 200,000 clones, roughly 81% seen once. V shed 4 bases and J 3 bases; nucleotides not matched to a gene: 5. This CDR3 has 14 amino acids. Germline V lookup: CDR1 MDHEN, CDR2 SYDVKM. V is TRBV28 and J is TRBJ2-7; 8 nucleotides line up with TRBD1. The receptor was isolated from a woman between 25 and 40 years old in good health and CMV-seronegative. Sequencing used PBMCs. Written as DNA, the CDR3 is TGTGCCAGCAGTTACAGGGGGGAGGTCTACGAGCAGTACTTC. Protein sequence: CASSYRGEVYEQYF. Based on the CDR3 plus reference TRBV28 and TRBJ2-7, the full variable domain is DVKVTQSSRYLVKRTGEKVFLECVQDMDHENMFWYRQDPGLGLRLIYFSYDVKMKEKGDIPEGYSVSREKKERFSLILESASTNQTSMYLCASSYRGEVYEQYFGPGTRLTVT.